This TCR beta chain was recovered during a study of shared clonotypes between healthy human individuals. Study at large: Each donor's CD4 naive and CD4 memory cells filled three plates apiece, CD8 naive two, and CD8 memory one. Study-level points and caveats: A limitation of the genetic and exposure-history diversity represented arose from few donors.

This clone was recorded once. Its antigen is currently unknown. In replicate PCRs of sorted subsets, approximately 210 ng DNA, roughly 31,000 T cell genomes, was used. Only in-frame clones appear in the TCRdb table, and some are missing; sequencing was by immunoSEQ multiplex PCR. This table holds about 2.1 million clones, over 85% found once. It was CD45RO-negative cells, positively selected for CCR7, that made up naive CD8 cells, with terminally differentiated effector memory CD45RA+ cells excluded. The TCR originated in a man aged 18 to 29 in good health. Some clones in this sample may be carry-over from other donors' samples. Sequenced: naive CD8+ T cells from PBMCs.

The CDR3 here is CASSSNGRGGYEQYF. The CDR3 nucleotides read TGCGCCAGCAGCTCAAACGGAAGGGGCGGCTACGAGCAGTACTTC. The chain employs TRBV5-1 and TRBJ2-7; tentatively, D is TRBD1 (5 bases). Germline assignment: CDR1 SGHRS and CDR2 YFSETQ. Trimming took off 3 bases at V and 3 bases at J, with 16 bases between the two ends. CDR3 length: 15 amino acids.